Reported below is one T cell receptor (beta chain). There are a few counts of this clonotype. There is no known antigen for this receptor. No base-level quality is on record; no much larger clone is a single base apart. This sample stems from a study of CD8 T cells in ankylosing spondylitis (TCRdb year 2017). Background for the entire study: The study profiled T cell receptor beta repertoires in healthy donors and ankylosing spondylitis patients to find disease-linked TCR variants. The full study cohort was made up of 25 to 30 ankylosing spondylitis patients and around 100 healthy donors. Peripheral blood samples were taken, and synovial fluid was additionally collected from ankylosing spondylitis patients. Study-level results and caveats: The disease-linked clones had a CD8+ phenotype and were found at relatively low frequencies in peripheral blood. Blood from ankylosing spondylitis patients appeared to be characterized by a TCR beta motif made up of several highly homologous amino acid variants. Some of the motif variants had been reported before in the synovial fluid and blood of reactive arthritis patients, a finding that suggests common disease-initiation mechanisms. Significant enrichment of the disease-linked clones was reported in matched synovial fluid samples from ankylosing spondylitis patients.

This sample was sequenced with an Illumina HiSeq 2500. Quantitative 5'-RACE with molecular barcodes was the method used to prepare the TCR beta libraries. As for how the authors treated the data: A new computational method, built on a probabilistic model of VDJ rearrangement, was used to identify disease-linked TCR variants. TCRdb reprocessed the public reads (quality trimming at Q25 with fastp, clone calling with MiXCR) and kept in-frame beta chains. CDR3 protein duplicates are merged, each entry listing the most common genes and DNA. Clone size and V and J calls follow TCRdb, not the original study. In this sample the table shows about 300,000 distinct CDR3 sequences, less than 25% of which occur a single time. The ten largest clones add up to approximately 3.7% of the sample. V is reduced by 1 base and J by 5 bases, leaving a spacing of 12 bases between them. The CDR3 measures 13 amino acids from cysteine to phenylalanine. CDR3 DNA is the only sequence kept; it has 39 bases, read in frame from the first base. CDR1 GTSNPN and CDR2 SVGIG are derived from the germline V gene (reference sequence).

Sample: blood, either unsorted or a sorted T cell fraction (not recorded which). The clonotype was recovered from a female donor with ankylosing spondylitis or in good health (not recorded which). The chain uses TRBV30 and TRBJ2-7; the D segment could be TRBD2, given 6 matching bases. The bases read TGTGCCTGGAGTGCCTGGAGGGGACACGAGCAGTACTTC. This gives the protein CAWSAWRGHEQYF. Supplemented by the reference TRBV30 and TRBJ2-7 proteins around the CDR3, the complete variable domain is SQTIHQWPATLVQPVGSPLSLECTVEGTSNPNLYWYRQAAGRGLQLLFYSVGIGQISSEVPQNLSASRPQDRQFILSSKKLLLSDSGFYLCAWSAWRGHEQYFGPGTRLTVT.